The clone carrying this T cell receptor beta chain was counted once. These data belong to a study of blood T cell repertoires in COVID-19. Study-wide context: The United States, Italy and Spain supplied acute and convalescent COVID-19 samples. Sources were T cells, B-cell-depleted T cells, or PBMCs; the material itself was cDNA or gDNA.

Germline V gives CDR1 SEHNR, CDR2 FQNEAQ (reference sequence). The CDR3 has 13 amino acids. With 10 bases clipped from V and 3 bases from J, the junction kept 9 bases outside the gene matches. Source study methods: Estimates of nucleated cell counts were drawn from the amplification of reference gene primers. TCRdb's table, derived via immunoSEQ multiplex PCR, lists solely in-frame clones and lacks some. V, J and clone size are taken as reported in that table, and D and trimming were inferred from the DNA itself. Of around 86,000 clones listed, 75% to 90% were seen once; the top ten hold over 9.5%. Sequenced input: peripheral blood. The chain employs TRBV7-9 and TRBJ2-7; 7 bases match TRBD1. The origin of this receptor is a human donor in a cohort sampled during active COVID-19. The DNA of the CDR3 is TGTGCCACCGATGCCGGGACAGTCTACGAGCAGTACTTC. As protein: CATDAGTVYEQYF.